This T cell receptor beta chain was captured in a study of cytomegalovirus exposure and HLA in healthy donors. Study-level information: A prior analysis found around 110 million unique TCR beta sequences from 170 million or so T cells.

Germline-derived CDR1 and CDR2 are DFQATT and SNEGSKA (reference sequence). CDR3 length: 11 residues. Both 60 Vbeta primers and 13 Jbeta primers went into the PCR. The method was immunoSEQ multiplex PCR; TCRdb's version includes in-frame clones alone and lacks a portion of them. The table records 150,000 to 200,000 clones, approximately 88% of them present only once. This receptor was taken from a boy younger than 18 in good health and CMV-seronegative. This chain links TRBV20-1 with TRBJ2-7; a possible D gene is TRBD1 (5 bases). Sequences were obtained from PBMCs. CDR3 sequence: CRAAGLGEQYF. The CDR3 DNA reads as TGCAGGGCGGCAGGGCTGGGCGAGCAGTACTTC.